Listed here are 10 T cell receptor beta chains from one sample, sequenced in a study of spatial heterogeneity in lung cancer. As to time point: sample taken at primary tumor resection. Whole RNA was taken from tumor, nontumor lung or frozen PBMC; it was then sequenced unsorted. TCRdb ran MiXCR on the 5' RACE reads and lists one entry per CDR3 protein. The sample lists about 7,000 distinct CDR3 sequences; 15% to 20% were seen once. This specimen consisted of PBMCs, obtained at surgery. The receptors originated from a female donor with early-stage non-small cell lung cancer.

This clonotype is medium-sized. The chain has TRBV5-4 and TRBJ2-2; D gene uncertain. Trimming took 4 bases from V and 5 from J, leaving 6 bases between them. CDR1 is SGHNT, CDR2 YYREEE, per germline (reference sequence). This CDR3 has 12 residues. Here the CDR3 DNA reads TGTGCCAGCAGCCCGGAGACCGGGGAGCTGTTTTTT. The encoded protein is CASSPETGELFF.

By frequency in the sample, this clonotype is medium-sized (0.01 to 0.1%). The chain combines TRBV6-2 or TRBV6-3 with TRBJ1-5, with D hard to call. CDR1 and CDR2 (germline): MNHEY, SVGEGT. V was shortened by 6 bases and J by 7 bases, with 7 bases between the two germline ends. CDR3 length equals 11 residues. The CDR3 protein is CASRTWQPQHF. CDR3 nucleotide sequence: TGTGCCAGCAGAACCTGGCAGCCCCAGCATTTT.

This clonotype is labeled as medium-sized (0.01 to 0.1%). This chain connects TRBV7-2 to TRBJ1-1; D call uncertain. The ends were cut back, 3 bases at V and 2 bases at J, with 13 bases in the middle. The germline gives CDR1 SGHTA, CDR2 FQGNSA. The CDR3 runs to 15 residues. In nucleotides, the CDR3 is TGTGCCAGCAGCTTGTTTGGTCCAGGTAACACTGAAGCTTTCTTT. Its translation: CASSLFGPGNTEAFF.

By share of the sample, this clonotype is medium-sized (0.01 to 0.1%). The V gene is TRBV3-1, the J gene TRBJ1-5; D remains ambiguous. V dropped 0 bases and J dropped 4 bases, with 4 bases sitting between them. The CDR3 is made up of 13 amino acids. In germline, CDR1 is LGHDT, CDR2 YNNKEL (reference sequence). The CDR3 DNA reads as TGTGCCAGCAGCCAAGATTTGAATCAGCCCCAGCATTTT. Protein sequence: CASSQDLNQPQHF.

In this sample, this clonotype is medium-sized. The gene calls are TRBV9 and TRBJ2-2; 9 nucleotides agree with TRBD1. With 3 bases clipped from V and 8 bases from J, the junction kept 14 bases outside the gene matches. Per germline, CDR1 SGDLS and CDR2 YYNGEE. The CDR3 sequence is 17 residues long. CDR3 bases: TGTGCCAGCAGCGCAAGTCCCGGGACAGGGCTGGCGGGGGAGCTGTTTTTT. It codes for CASSASPGTGLAGELFF.

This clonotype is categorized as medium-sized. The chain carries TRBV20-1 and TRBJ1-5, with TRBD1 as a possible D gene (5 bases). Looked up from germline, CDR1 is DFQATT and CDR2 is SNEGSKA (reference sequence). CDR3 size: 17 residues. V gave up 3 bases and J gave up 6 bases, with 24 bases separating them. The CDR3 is CSASEGAYPSERQPQHF. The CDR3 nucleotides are TGCAGTGCTAGTGAAGGGGCTTACCCTTCTGAACGTCAGCCCCAGCATTTT.

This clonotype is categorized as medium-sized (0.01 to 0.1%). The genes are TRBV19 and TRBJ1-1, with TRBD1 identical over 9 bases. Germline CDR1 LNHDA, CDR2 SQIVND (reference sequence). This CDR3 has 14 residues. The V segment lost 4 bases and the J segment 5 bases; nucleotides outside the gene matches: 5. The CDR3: CASSRTGVGTEAFF. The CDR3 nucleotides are TGTGCCAGTAGTAGGACAGGGGTAGGAACTGAAGCTTTCTTT.

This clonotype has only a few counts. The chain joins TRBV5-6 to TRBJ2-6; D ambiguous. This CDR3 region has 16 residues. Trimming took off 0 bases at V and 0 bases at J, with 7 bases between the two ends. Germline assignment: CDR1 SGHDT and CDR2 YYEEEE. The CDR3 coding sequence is TGTGCCAGCAGCTTGGGCACAGCCTCTGGGGCCAACGTCCTGACTTTC. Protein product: CASSLGTASGANVLTF. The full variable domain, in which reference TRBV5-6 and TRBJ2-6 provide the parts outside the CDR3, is DAGVTQSPTHLIKTRGQQVTLRCSPKSGHDTVSWYQQALGQGPQFIFQYYEEEERQRGNFPDRFSGHQFPNYSSELNVNALLLGDSALYLCASSLGTASGANVLTFGAGSRLTVL.

The CDR3 DNA reads TGTGCCACCCGCAGGGAAGTCTACGAGCAGTACTTC. It is translated as CATRREVYEQYF. V usage is TRBV28 and J usage is TRBJ2-7, with D possibly TRBD1 on 5 matching bases. Per germline, CDR1 MDHEN and CDR2 SYDVKM. The ends were cut back, 10 bases at V and 3 bases at J, with 13 bases in the middle. The CDR3 has 12 amino acids.

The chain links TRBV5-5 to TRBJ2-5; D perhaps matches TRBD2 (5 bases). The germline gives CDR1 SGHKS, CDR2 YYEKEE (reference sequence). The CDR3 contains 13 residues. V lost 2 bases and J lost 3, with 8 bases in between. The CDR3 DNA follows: TGTGCCAGCAGCTTTCCCGGGGAAGAGACCCAGTACTTC. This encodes CASSFPGEETQYF.